This TCR beta chain stems from a study of shared clonotypes between healthy human individuals. About the study: CD8 memory received one plate per donor, CD8 naive two, CD4 memory three and CD4 naive three. Study observations and caveats: Larger estimated richness was generally seen in naive subsets than in memory subsets.

For this clone: Its antigen is not identified.

CDR3 length equals 15 residues. Germline V gene lookup returns CDR1 SGHRS and CDR2 YFSETQ. V was cut by 0 bases and J by 2 bases, with 8 bases left in between. Sequencing was performed with immunoSEQ multiplex PCR; in TCRdb, only in-frame clones are kept and a portion is missing. This table has 2 million to 2.5 million clones, just over 90% appearing once. Sequenced: naive CD4+ T cells from PBMCs. Subset given: CD45RA+ positively selected. The chain employs TRBV5-1 and TRBJ2-2; maybe TRBD1 (5 bases). The origin of this receptor is a man between 18 and 35 years old in good health. Some clones in this sample may be carry-over from other donors' samples. The CDR3 nucleotides are TGCGCCAGCAGCTTGGTTGGACATAACACCGGGGAGCTGTTTTTT. Translating it yields CASSLVGHNTGELFF.